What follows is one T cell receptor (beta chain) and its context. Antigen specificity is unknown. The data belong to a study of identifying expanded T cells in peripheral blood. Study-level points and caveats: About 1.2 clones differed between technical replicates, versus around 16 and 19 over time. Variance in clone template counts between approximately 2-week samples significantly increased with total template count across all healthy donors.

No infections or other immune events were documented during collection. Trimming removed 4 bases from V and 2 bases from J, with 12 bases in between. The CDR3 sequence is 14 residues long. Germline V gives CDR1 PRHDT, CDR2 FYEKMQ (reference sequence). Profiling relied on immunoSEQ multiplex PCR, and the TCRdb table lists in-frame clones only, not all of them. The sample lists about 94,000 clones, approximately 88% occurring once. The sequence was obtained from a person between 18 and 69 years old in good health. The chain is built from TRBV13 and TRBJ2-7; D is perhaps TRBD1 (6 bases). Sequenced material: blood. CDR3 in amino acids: CASSSRTETYEQYF. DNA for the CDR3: TGTGCCAGCAGCTCCCGGACAGAGACCTACGAGCAGTACTTC. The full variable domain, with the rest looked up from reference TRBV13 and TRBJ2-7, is AAGVIQSPRHLIKEKRETATLKCYPIPRHDTVYWYQQGPGQDPQFLISFYEKMQSDKGSIPDRFSAQQFSDYHSELNMSSLELGDSALYFCASSSRTETYEQYFGPGTRLTVT.